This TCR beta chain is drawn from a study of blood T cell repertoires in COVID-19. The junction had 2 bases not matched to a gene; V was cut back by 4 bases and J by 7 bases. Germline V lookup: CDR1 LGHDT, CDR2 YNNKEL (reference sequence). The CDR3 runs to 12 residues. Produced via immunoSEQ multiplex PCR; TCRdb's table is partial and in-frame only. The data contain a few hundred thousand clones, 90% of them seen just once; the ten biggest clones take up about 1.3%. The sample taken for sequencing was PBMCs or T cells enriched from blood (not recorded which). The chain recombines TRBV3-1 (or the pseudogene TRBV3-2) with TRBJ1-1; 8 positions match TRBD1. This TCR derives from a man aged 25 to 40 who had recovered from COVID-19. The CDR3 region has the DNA TGTGCCAGCAGCCGCGGGACAGGTGAAGCTTTCTTT. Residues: CASSRGTGEAFF.